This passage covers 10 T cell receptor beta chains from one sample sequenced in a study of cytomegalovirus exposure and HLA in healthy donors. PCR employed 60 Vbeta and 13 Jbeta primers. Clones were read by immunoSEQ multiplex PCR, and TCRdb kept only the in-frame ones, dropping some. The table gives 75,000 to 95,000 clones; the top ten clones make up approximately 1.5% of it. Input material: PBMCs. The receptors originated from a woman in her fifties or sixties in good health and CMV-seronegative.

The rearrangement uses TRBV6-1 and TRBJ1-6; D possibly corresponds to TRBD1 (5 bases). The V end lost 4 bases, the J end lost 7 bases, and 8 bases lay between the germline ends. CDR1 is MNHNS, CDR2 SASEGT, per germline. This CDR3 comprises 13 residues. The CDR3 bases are TGTGCCAGCAGTGTCGACAGAAATTCACCCCTCCACTTT. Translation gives CASSVDRNSPLHF.

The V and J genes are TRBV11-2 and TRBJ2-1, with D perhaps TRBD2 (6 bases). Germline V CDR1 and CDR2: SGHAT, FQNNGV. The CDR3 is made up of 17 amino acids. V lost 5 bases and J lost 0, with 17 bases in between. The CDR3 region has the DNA TGTGCCAGCAGCCGAGGCGGGGCCTCGAGCTCCTACAATGAGCAGTTCTTC. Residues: CASSRGGASSSYNEQFF. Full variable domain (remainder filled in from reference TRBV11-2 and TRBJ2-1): EAGVAQSPRYKIIEKRQSVAFWCNPISGHATLYWYQQILGQGPKLLIQFQNNGVVDDSQLPKDRFSAERLKGVDSTLKIQPAKLEDSAVYLCASSRGGASSSYNEQFFGPGTRLTVL.

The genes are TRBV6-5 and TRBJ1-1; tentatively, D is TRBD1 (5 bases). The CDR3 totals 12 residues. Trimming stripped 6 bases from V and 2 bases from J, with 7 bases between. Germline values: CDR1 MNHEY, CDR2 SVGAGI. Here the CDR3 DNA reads TGTGCCAGCAGGACAGTAAACACTGAAGCTTTCTTT. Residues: CASRTVNTEAFF.

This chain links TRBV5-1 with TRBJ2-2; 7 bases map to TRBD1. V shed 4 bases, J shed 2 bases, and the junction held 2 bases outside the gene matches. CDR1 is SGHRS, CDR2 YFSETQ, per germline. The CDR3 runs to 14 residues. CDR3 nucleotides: TGCGCCAGCAGCGACAGGGTTAACACCGGGGAGCTGTTTTTT. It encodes CASSDRVNTGELFF. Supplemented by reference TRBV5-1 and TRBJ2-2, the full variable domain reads KAGVTQTPRYLIKTRGQQVTLSCSPISGHRSVSWYQQTPGQGLQFLFEYFSETQRNKGNFPGRFSGRQFSNSRSEMNVSTLELGDSALYLCASSDRVNTGELFFGEGSRLTVL.

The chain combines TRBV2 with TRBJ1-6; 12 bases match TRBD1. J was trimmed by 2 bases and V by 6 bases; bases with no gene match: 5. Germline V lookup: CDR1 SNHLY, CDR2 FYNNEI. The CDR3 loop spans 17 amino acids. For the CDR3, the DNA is TGTGCCAGCAGGAGGGGGACAGGGGGCCCCTATAATTCACCCCTCCACTTT. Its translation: CASRRGTGGPYNSPLHF.

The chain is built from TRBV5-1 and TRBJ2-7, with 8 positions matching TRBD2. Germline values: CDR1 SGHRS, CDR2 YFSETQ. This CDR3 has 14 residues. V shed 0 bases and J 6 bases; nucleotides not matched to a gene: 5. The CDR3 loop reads CASSLAGTSSEQYF. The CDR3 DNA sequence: TGCGCCAGCAGCTTGGCCGGGACTAGTAGCGAGCAGTACTTC.

The DNA for the CDR3 is TGTGCCAGCAGGGGTAACAGCCAAGAGACCCAGTACTTC. It translates to CASRGNSQETQYF. The V gene is TRBV2, the J gene TRBJ2-5; D not certain. The germline V gene encodes CDR1 SNHLY and CDR2 FYNNEI. Trimming removed 6 bases at V and 1 base at J, with 9 bases between. This CDR3 is built from 13 residues.

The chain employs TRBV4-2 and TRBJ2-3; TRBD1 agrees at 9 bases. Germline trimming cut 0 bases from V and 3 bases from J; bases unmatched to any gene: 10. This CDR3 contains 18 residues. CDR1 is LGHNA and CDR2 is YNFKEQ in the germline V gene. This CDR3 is CASSQEGLGTGKTDTQYF. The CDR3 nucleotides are TGTGCCAGCAGCCAAGAGGGCTTGGGGACAGGGAAGACAGATACGCAGTATTTT.

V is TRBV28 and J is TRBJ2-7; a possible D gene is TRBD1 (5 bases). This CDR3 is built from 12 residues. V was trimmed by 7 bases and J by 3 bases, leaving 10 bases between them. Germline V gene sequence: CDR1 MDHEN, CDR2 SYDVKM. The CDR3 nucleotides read TGTGCCAGCAAGGCAGGGAACTACGAGCAGTACTTC. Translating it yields CASKAGNYEQYF.

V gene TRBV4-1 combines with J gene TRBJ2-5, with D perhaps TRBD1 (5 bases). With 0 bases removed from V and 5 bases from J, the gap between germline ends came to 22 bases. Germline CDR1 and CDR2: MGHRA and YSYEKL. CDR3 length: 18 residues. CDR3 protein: CASSQEADGSGIGETQYF. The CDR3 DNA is TGCGCCAGCAGCCAAGAGGCAGATGGTTCAGGGATCGGTGAGACCCAGTACTTC.